These 17 T cell receptor beta chains were all obtained from the same sample, sequenced in a study of control samples from healthy donors and cancer patients. TCRdb's copy holds only in-frame clones and misses some; the assay was immunoSEQ multiplex PCR. The sample shows more than 75,000 clones, roughly 83% of them seen only once. The sequencing input was blood. The receptor set was obtained from a woman aged 25 to 45 in good health.

The rearrangement joins TRBV7-2 to TRBJ2-1; 13 nucleotides agree with TRBD2. After removal of 5 bases from V and 4 bases from J, the junction contained 2 bases not matched to a gene. CDR3 length: 15 residues. The germline V gene encodes CDR1 SGHTA and CDR2 FQGNSA. The CDR3 DNA reads as TGTGCCAGCAGCCAGACTAGCGGGGGGTACAATGAGCAGTTCTTC. Translation: CASSQTSGGYNEQFF.

This clone is classed as medium-sized. This chain uses TRBV9 with TRBJ2-2, with D possibly matching TRBD1 (6 bases). V lost 4 bases, J lost 4 bases, and 11 bases lay in between. Germline CDR1 is SGDLS and CDR2 is YYNGEE. The CDR3 runs 14 residues. CDR3 DNA: TGTGCCAGCAGCTACGGACAGAGCACCGGGGAGCTGTTTTTT. Protein sequence: CASSYGQSTGELFF.

This clone was seen a handful of times. This chain connects TRBV18 to TRBJ1-1; no firm D call. The CDR3 is 15 residues long. Germline loops: CDR1 KGHSH, CDR2 LQKENI. Deletions cut 3 bases from V and 1 base from J, with 12 bases between. For the CDR3, the DNA is TGTGCCAGCTCACCGAGCGGACCGGCGAACACTGAAGCTTTCTTT. This gives the protein CASSPSGPANTEAFF.

The V call is TRBV7-2, the J call TRBJ2-5; 9 nucleotides match TRBD2. The CDR3 has 16 amino acids. With V trimmed by 0 bases and J by 6 bases, 8 bases remained unmatched. Germline CDR1 is SGHTA and CDR2 is FQGNSA. The CDR3 bases are TGTGCCAGCAGCTTAGCGGGTGCGGGGGGGTTCCAGACCCAGTACTTC. It specifies CASSLAGAGGFQTQYF.

This clone was seen only a few times. J is TRBJ1-1 and V is TRBV19; no clear D. Between the trimmed V and J ends, which lost 5 bases and 1 base, there was a span of 17 bases. Per the germline V gene, CDR1 is LNHDA and CDR2 is SQIVND (reference sequence). The CDR3 contains 16 residues. CDR3 in DNA: TGTGCCAGTAGTTCGGCAGGTGGGTCCCCGAACACTGAAGCTTTCTTT. This gives the protein CASSSAGGSPNTEAFF.

The J gene is TRBJ1-2, the V gene TRBV7-9; 7 nucleotides match TRBD1. The CDR3 has 13 residues. With V trimmed by 5 bases and J by 4 bases, 4 bases remained unmatched. The germline CDR1 and CDR2 sequences are SEHNR and FQNEAQ (reference sequence). CDR3 nucleotide sequence: TGTGCCAGCAGCCAGGGGGGGGCCTATGGCTACACCTTC. Translated: CASSQGGAYGYTF.

The chain recombines TRBV12-5 with TRBJ2-4; D is perhaps TRBD1 or TRBD2 (6 bases each). Deletions cut 6 bases from V and 4 bases from J, with 16 bases between. This CDR3 has 15 residues. Germline assignment: CDR1 LGHNT and CDR2 FRNRAP. The CDR3 nucleotides are TGTGCTAGTGGGGAAGGGGGGATAGGGAAAAACATTCAGTACTTC. Its protein is CASGEGGIGKNIQYF.

The chain links TRBV6-4 to TRBJ2-7; 7 bases map to TRBD1. Germline CDR1 and CDR2: MRHNA and SNTAGT. With 6 bases clipped from V and 3 bases from J, the junction kept 2 bases outside the gene matches. The length of the CDR3 is 12 residues. CDR3 bases: TGTGCCAGCAGGGACAGGTACTACGAGCAGTACTTC. Its translation is CASRDRYYEQYF.

The chain links TRBV24-1 to TRBJ2-3; TRBD1 matches 7 bases. Germline V CDR1 and CDR2: KGHDR, SFDVKD. The CDR3 runs to 15 residues. Germline trimming cut 5 bases from V and 0 bases from J; bases unmatched to any gene: 4. Written as DNA, the CDR3 is TGTGCCACCAGTGCCGGGACAGCCAGCACAGATACGCAGTATTTT. Its protein is CATSAGTASTDTQYF.

The chain combines TRBV14 with TRBJ2-1; TRBD1 or TRBD2 may be the D gene (6 bases each). The germline V gene has CDR1 SGHDN and CDR2 FVKESK. The CDR3 has 15 amino acids. With 3 bases removed from V and 7 bases from J, the gap between germline ends came to 16 bases. The chain's CDR3 is CASSQSRGLRNEQFF. The CDR3 DNA is TGTGCCAGCAGCCAGAGCAGGGGACTCAGAAATGAGCAGTTCTTC.

The chain combines TRBV27 with TRBJ2-5; D gene unclear. The ends were cut back, 3 bases at V and 2 bases at J, with 13 bases in the middle. The CDR3 extends over 15 amino acids. The germline CDR1 and CDR2 sequences are MNHEY and SMNVEV (reference sequence). The CDR3 here is CASSFSSDGQETQYF. The CDR3 DNA follows: TGTGCCAGCAGTTTCTCCTCCGACGGGCAAGAGACCCAGTACTTC.

The chain employs TRBV27 and TRBJ1-5, with D uncertain. The CDR3 runs to 14 residues. V shed 4 bases and J shed 1 base, with 8 bases lying between them. Germline assignment: CDR1 MNHEY and CDR2 SMNVEV (reference sequence). CDR3 loop: CASSSDKSNQPQHF. The CDR3 DNA sequence: TGTGCCAGCAGTTCCGACAAGAGCAATCAGCCCCAGCATTTT.

This chain connects TRBV7-2 to TRBJ2-1; D not certain. With 0 bases removed from V and 12 bases from J, the gap between germline ends came to 15 bases. This CDR3 comprises 14 residues. Looked up from germline, CDR1 is SGHTA and CDR2 is FQGNSA. CDR3 loop: CASSLAQDGSMQFF. In DNA, the CDR3 is TGTGCCAGCAGCTTAGCGCAGGACGGGTCGATGCAGTTCTTC.

V usage is TRBV9 and J usage is TRBJ2-3; TRBD2 agrees at 11 bases. The CDR3 covers 17 residues. Trimming took 0 bases from V and 5 from J; bases not matched to a gene: 8. The germline V gene has CDR1 SGDLS and CDR2 YYNGEE. In nucleotides, the CDR3 is TGTGCCAGCAGCGTAGGATTGGTAGCGGGGGGGTTAGATACGCAGTATTTT. It translates to CASSVGLVAGGLDTQYF.

CDR3 amino acids: CASSPSRRGAEAFF. CDR3 nucleotide sequence: TGTGCCAGCAGCCCCTCCCGTAGAGGCGCTGAAGCTTTCTTT. The genes are TRBV7-8 and TRBJ1-1, with no clear D. The V end was cut by 5 bases, the J end by 6 bases, with 16 bases between. CDR1 is SGHVS and CDR2 is FQNEAQ in the germline V gene. The CDR3 loop spans 14 amino acids.

This clone was observed a few times. The chain couples TRBV19 to TRBJ1-6, with 9 positions matching TRBD1. The CDR3 length is 18 residues. J gave up 7 bases and V 3 bases, and 13 bases lay outside the gene matches. CDR1 and CDR2 from the germline V gene are LNHDA and SQIVND (reference sequence). Written as DNA, the CDR3 is TGTGCCAGTAGTATTGCTCCCGGGACAGGGTCGGTCAATTCACCCCTCCACTTT. Residues: CASSIAPGTGSVNSPLHF.

The V gene is TRBV18, the J gene TRBJ2-2, with 8 bases aligning to TRBD2. Germline V lookup: CDR1 KGHSH, CDR2 LQKENI. Trimming took 3 bases from V and 4 from J; bases not matched to a gene: 1. CDR3 length equals 14 residues. CDR3 residues: CASSPGGATGELFF. The DNA of the CDR3 is TGTGCCAGCTCACCCGGGGGGGCCACCGGGGAGCTGTTTTTT.